The clone carrying this T cell receptor beta chain was observed at least ten times. Construction of the TCR beta libraries employed iRepertoire HTBI primers in conjunction with Arm-PCR of CDR3 regions. MiXCR was run by TCRdb on the multiplex PCR reads, yielding one entry per CDR3 protein. The table has more than 350,000 distinct CDR3 sequences, more than 12% seen once. The record originates from a study of regulatory T cells in long-lasting Graves disease. The germline CDR1 and CDR2 sequences are SGDLS and YYNGEE. The V segment lost 4 bases and the J segment 6 bases; nucleotides outside the gene matches: 5. The CDR3 runs 14 residues. Time point noted: newly diagnosed GD, antithyroid drugs for less than 3 months. The TCR library was prepared using RNA isolated from PBMCs. This sample also appeared in a second study, on T cells in Graves' hyperthyroidism and ophthalmopathy.

The TCR comes from a woman in her thirties with Graves disease. The chain couples TRBV9 to TRBJ2-1; TRBD2 agrees at 9 bases. The material sequenced was peripheral blood mononuclear cells (PBMCs), taken at new diagnosis, from a patient treated with antithyroid drugs. The CDR3 coding sequence is TGTGCCAGCAGCCCTCGGACTAGCGCCAATGAGCAGTTCTTC. Residues: CASSPRTSANEQFF.